The 5 T cell receptor beta chains presented below share a single source sample, sequenced in a study of blood T cell repertoires in COVID-19. This table comes from immunoSEQ multiplex PCR, and its TCRdb copy is limited to in-frame clones, with some not included. The sample carries 55,000 to 80,000 clones, approximately 79% recorded once. The sequenced material came from peripheral blood. All receptors derive from an elderly man with active COVID-19.

The CDR3 protein is CASKRTGTPNEKLFF. In DNA, the CDR3 is TGTGCCAGCAAGAGAACCGGGACACCTAATGAAAAACTGTTTTTT. The V and J genes are TRBV2 and TRBJ1-4, with D perhaps TRBD1 (6 bases). The CDR3 is made up of 15 amino acids. Trimming removed 7 bases at V and 3 bases at J, with 15 bases between. Germline-derived CDR1 and CDR2 are SNHLY and FYNNEI.

V is TRBV27 and J is TRBJ2-7, with 11 bases lining up with TRBD2. The CDR3 has 15 amino acids. The germline V gene has CDR1 MNHEY and CDR2 SMNVEV (reference sequence). Trimming at V came to 6 bases and at J to 0 bases, leaving 4 bases not matched to a gene. The CDR3 DNA sequence: TGTGCCAGCAGGTTAGCGGGGGGGAGCTCCTACGAGCAGTACTTC. Translated: CASRLAGGSSYEQYF.

In this sample, this clone is medium-sized. The chain employs TRBV7-2 and TRBJ1-1, with TRBD1 identical over 12 bases. The CDR3 runs 17 residues. With V trimmed by 4 bases and J by 0 bases, 6 bases remained unmatched. Germline V lookup: CDR1 SGHTA, CDR2 FQGNSA. CDR3 region: CASSWGTGGSMNTEAFF. The CDR3 nucleotides read TGTGCCAGCAGCTGGGGGACAGGGGGCAGCATGAACACTGAAGCTTTCTTT.

This chain links TRBV3-1 (or the pseudogene TRBV3-2) with TRBJ2-5, with D tentatively TRBD2 (6 bases). CDR3 size: 14 residues. Germline CDR1 and CDR2: LGHDT and YNNKEL (reference sequence). The V end lost 5 bases, the J end lost 2 bases, and 12 bases lay between the germline ends. The CDR3 DNA is TGTGCCAGCAGCAGAGCCCGGGGGCAAGAGACCCAGTACTTC. Translating gives CASSRARGQETQYF.

The J gene is TRBJ1-1, the V gene TRBV5-1; D unclear. CDR3 length: 16 amino acids. The germline gives CDR1 SGHRS, CDR2 YFSETQ. V was shortened by 4 bases and J by 1 base, with 17 bases between the two germline ends. In DNA form, the CDR3 reads TGCGCCAGCAGCCCTCGTCCAGGCTTCAAGAACACTGAAGCTTTCTTT. Amino acid sequence: CASSPRPGFKNTEAFF.